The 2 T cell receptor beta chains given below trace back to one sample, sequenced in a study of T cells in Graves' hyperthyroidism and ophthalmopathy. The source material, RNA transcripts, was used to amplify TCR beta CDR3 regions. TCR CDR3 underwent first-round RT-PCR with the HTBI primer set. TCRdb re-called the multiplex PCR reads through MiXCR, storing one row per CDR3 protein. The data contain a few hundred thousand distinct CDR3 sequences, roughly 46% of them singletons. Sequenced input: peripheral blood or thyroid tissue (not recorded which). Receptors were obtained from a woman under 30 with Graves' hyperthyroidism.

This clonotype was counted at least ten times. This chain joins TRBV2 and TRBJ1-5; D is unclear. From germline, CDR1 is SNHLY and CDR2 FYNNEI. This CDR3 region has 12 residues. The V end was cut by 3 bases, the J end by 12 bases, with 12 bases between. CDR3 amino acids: CASSESSLGQHF. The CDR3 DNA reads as TGTGCCAGCAGTGAGTCCTCCCTGGGCCAGCATTTT. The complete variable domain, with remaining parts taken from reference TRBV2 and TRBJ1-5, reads EPEVTQTPSHQVTQMGQEVILRCVPISNHLYFYWYRQILGQKVEFLVSFYNNEISEKSEIFDDQFSVERPDGSNFTLKIRSTKLEDSAMYFCASSESSLGQHFGDGTRLSIL.

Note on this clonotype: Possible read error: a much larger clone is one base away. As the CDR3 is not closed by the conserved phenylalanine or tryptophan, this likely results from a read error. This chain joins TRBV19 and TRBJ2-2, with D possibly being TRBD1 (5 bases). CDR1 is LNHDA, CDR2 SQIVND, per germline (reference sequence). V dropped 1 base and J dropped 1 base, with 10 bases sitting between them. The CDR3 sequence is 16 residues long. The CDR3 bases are TGTGCCAGTAGTATAGTATGGGGCAGGAACACCGGGGAGCTGTTTTCT. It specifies CASSIVWGRNTGELFS.